This is a list of T cell receptor beta chains from one sample in a study of T cell responses to AZD1222 COVID-19 vaccine. Clones were sequenced by immunoSEQ multiplex PCR, and TCRdb holds only the in-frame ones, with some missing. The top ten clones hold around 1% of a sample with nearly 200,000 clones, 85% to 95% of them seen once. The sample consisted of peripheral blood, taken 28 days after the second AZD1222 dose. The receptors come from an adult who received the AZD1222 COVID-19 vaccine. Each CDR3 is given with its conserved first and last residue. D genes are given only for firm matches. Rows may omit the clone size; those that give it use once, few, many or a size class.

clone size: .
D gene: .
J gene: TRBJ2-1
V gene: TRBV7-6
CDR3 protein: CASSLVRGWDEQFF
CDR3 DNA: TGTGCCAGCAGCTTAGTCCGGGGGTGGGATGAGCAGTTCTTC

clone size: .
D gene: .
J gene: TRBJ1-1
V gene: TRBV6-5
CDR3 protein: CASSYSKTGGAEAFF
CDR3 DNA: TGTGCCAGCAGTTACTCCAAGACAGGAGGGGCTGAAGCTTTCTTT

clone size: .
D gene: TRBD2
J gene: TRBJ2-5
V gene: TRBV7-3
CDR3 protein: CASSRLAGVQETQYF
CDR3 DNA: TGTGCCAGCAGCCGACTAGCAGGAGTTCAAGAGACCCAGTACTTC

clone size: .
D gene: TRBD2
J gene: TRBJ2-5
V gene: TRBV30
CDR3 protein: CAGSIAGTQETQYF
CDR3 DNA: TGTGCCGGAAGCATAGCGGGGACTCAAGAGACCCAGTACTTC

clone size: once
D gene: .
J gene: TRBJ2-3
V gene: TRBV19
CDR3 protein: CASRAPEDTQYF
CDR3 DNA: TGTGCCAGTAGAGCCCCCGAAGATACGCAGTATTTT

clone size: .
D gene: .
J gene: TRBJ1-3
V gene: TRBV19
CDR3 protein: CASSRLLGSSGNTIYF
CDR3 DNA: TGTGCCAGTAGTCGTCTTCTTGGAAGCTCTGGAAACACCATATATTTT

clone size: .
D gene: TRBD1
J gene: TRBJ2-7
V gene: TRBV30
CDR3 protein: CAWSVLKGRGPPGYEQYF
CDR3 DNA: TGTGCCTGGAGTGTATTGAAAGGCAGGGGGCCCCCTGGGTACGAGCAGTACTTC

clone size: .
D gene: TRBD1
J gene: TRBJ1-5
V gene: TRBV5-1
CDR3 protein: CASSLGTGNQPQHF
CDR3 DNA: TGCGCCAGCAGCTTGGGGACAGGGAATCAGCCCCAGCATTTT

clone size: .
D gene: .
J gene: TRBJ1-1
V gene: TRBV4-1
CDR3 protein: CASSQAQTSEAFF
CDR3 DNA: TGCGCCAGCAGCCAAGCCCAGACCTCTGAAGCTTTCTTT

clone size: .
D gene: .
J gene: TRBJ1-2
V gene: TRBV30
CDR3 protein: CAWRRREARYGYTF
CDR3 DNA: TGTGCCTGGAGAAGGAGGGAAGCGAGGTATGGCTACACCTTC

clone size: .
D gene: TRBD1
J gene: TRBJ2-4
V gene: TRBV18
CDR3 protein: CASSPPGQGAQNIQYF
CDR3 DNA: TGTGCCAGCTCACCACCGGGACAGGGGGCCCAAAACATTCAGTACTTC

clone size: .
D gene: TRBD1
J gene: TRBJ1-1
V gene: TRBV28
CDR3 protein: CASSSGQGITEAFF
CDR3 DNA: TGTGCCAGCAGTTCAGGACAGGGGATCACTGAAGCTTTCTTT

clone size: .
D gene: TRBD1
J gene: TRBJ2-5
V gene: TRBV10-1
CDR3 protein: CASRPGTGARETQYF
CDR3 DNA: TGCGCCAGCAGACCCGGGACAGGGGCGAGGGAGACCCAGTACTTC

clone size: .
D gene: .
J gene: TRBJ1-6
V gene: TRBV19
CDR3 protein: CASSMDRNSPLHF
CDR3 DNA: TGTGCCAGTAGTATGGACAGAAATTCACCCCTCCACTTT

clone size: .
D gene: .
J gene: TRBJ2-5
V gene: TRBV15
CDR3 protein: CATRGASETQYF
CDR3 DNA: TGTGCCACCAGGGGTGCTTCGGAGACCCAGTACTTC

clone size: .
D gene: .
J gene: TRBJ2-1
V gene: TRBV7-3
CDR3 protein: CASSSPRGGGKGEQFF
CDR3 DNA: TGTGCCAGCAGCTCCCCCCGAGGGGGGGGGAAGGGGGAGCAGTTCTTC

clone size: once
D gene: .
J gene: TRBJ1-4
V gene: TRBV6-5
CDR3 protein: CASSLRGANEKLFF
CDR3 DNA: TGTGCCAGCAGTTTGAGGGGAGCTAATGAAAAACTGTTTTTT

clone size: .
D gene: .
J gene: TRBJ1-1
V gene: TRBV7-6
CDR3 protein: CASSLGQGTEAFF
CDR3 DNA: TGTGCCAGCAGCTTAGGTCAAGGGACTGAAGCTTTCTTT

clone size: .
D gene: .
J gene: TRBJ2-1
V gene: TRBV6-4
CDR3 protein: CASSGDRYNEQFF
CDR3 DNA: TGTGCCAGCAGTGGTGACAGATACAATGAGCAGTTCTTC

clone size: .
D gene: .
J gene: TRBJ2-2
V gene: TRBV19
CDR3 protein: CASRFQGNTGELFF
CDR3 DNA: TGTGCCAGTAGATTTCAGGGGAACACCGGGGAGCTGTTTTTT

clone size: .
D gene: .
J gene: TRBJ1-5
V gene: TRBV10-3
CDR3 protein: CAIRGDADNQPQHF
CDR3 DNA: TGTGCCATCCGCGGGGACGCGGACAATCAGCCCCAGCATTTT

clone size: .
D gene: .
J gene: TRBJ2-7
V gene: TRBV6-5
CDR3 protein: CASSRTANEQYF
CDR3 DNA: TGTGCCAGCAGCCGAACAGCGAACGAGCAGTACTTC

clone size: .
D gene: .
J gene: TRBJ1-1
V gene: TRBV19
CDR3 protein: CASRARGRGNTEAFF
CDR3 DNA: TGTGCCAGTAGAGCCAGGGGCCGTGGGAACACTGAAGCTTTCTTT

clone size: .
D gene: .
J gene: TRBJ1-4
V gene: TRBV5-1
CDR3 protein: CASSNTDSGEKLFF
CDR3 DNA: TGCGCCAGCAGTAACACCGACAGTGGCGAAAAACTGTTTTTT

clone size: .
D gene: .
J gene: TRBJ2-1
V gene: TRBV19
CDR3 protein: CASQGLHEQFF
CDR3 DNA: TGTGCCAGCCAGGGTTTACATGAGCAGTTCTTC

clone size: .
D gene: .
J gene: TRBJ2-2
V gene: TRBV7-9
CDR3 protein: CASSPPGAANTGELFF
CDR3 DNA: TGTGCCAGCAGCCCCCCAGGGGCCGCGAACACCGGGGAGCTGTTTTTT

clone size: .
D gene: .
J gene: TRBJ1-5
V gene: TRBV5-6
CDR3 protein: CASSLGQMGQPQHF
CDR3 DNA: TGTGCCAGCAGCTTGGGGCAGATGGGTCAGCCCCAGCATTTT

clone size: .
D gene: .
J gene: TRBJ1-1
V gene: TRBV4-1
CDR3 protein: CASSQVSAIENTEAFF
CDR3 DNA: TGCGCCAGCAGCCAAGTGTCAGCTATAGAGAACACTGAAGCTTTCTTT

clone size: .
D gene: TRBD1
J gene: TRBJ2-2
V gene: TRBV5-4
CDR3 protein: CASSWGGRGTGELFF
CDR3 DNA: TGTGCCAGCAGCTGGGGCGGCAGGGGGACCGGGGAGCTGTTTTTT

clone size: .
D gene: .
J gene: TRBJ1-4
V gene: TRBV30
CDR3 protein: CAVRRLGEKLFF
CDR3 DNA: TGTGCTGTTAGACGGTTGGGTGAAAAACTGTTTTTT

clone size: .
D gene: .
J gene: TRBJ2-1
V gene: TRBV7-2
CDR3 protein: CASRPGHQNNEQFF
CDR3 DNA: TGTGCCAGTAGACCGGGACACCAAAACAATGAGCAGTTCTTC

clone size: .
D gene: .
J gene: TRBJ1-1
V gene: TRBV3-1/TRBV3-2
CDR3 protein: CASSQVQGRTEAFF
CDR3 DNA: TGTGCCAGCAGCCAAGTCCAGGGGCGGACTGAAGCTTTCTTT

clone size: few
D gene: .
J gene: TRBJ1-5
V gene: TRBV7-5
CDR3 protein: CVRSPGEGIQPQHF
CDR3 DNA: TGTGTCAGAAGCCCGGGGGAGGGTATTCAGCCCCAGCATTTT

clone size: many
D gene: .
J gene: TRBJ1-1
V gene: TRBV24-1
CDR3 protein: CATSRTRYEAFF
CDR3 DNA: TGTGCCACCTCCCGTACCAGATATGAAGCTTTCTTT

clone size: .
D gene: .
J gene: TRBJ2-3
V gene: TRBV2
CDR3 protein: CASRRAGSTDTQYF
CDR3 DNA: TGTGCCAGCAGGCGAGCGGGCAGCACAGATACGCAGTATTTT

clone size: .
D gene: .
J gene: TRBJ1-4
V gene: TRBV6-2/TRBV6-3
CDR3 protein: CASSYRAINEKLFF
CDR3 DNA: TGTGCCAGCAGTTACCGGGCGATCAATGAAAAACTGTTTTTT

clone size: .
D gene: .
J gene: TRBJ1-6
V gene: TRBV6-1
CDR3 protein: CASSEAGVSSPLHF
CDR3 DNA: TGTGCCAGCAGTGAAGCTGGGGTAAGCTCACCCCTCCACTTT

clone size: .
D gene: TRBD1
J gene: TRBJ1-1
V gene: TRBV18
CDR3 protein: CASSRGQGSLNTEAFF
CDR3 DNA: TGTGCCAGCTCACGAGGACAGGGATCCTTAAACACTGAAGCTTTCTTT

clone size: few
D gene: .
J gene: TRBJ2-7
V gene: TRBV7-8
CDR3 protein: CASSFDRSSYEQYF
CDR3 DNA: TGTGCCAGCAGCTTTGACAGGTCGTCCTACGAGCAGTACTTC

clone size: .
D gene: .
J gene: TRBJ1-2
V gene: TRBV30
CDR3 protein: CAWAGTSNRYTF
CDR3 DNA: TGTGCCTGGGCCGGGACCTCGAATCGCTACACCTTC

clone size: .
D gene: TRBD2
J gene: TRBJ2-7
V gene: TRBV5-1
CDR3 protein: CASSPTSGGASYEQYF
CDR3 DNA: TGCGCCAGCAGCCCAACAAGCGGGGGCGCCTCCTACGAGCAGTACTTC

clone size: .
D gene: TRBD1
J gene: TRBJ1-1
V gene: TRBV19
CDR3 protein: CASSRDRAEAFF
CDR3 DNA: TGTGCCAGTAGCCGGGACAGGGCTGAAGCTTTCTTT

clone size: .
D gene: .
J gene: TRBJ1-2
V gene: TRBV2
CDR3 protein: CASRPRTETYGYTF
CDR3 DNA: TGTGCCAGCAGACCGAGGACGGAGACCTATGGCTACACCTTC

clone size: .
D gene: .
J gene: TRBJ1-4
V gene: TRBV19
CDR3 protein: CASSISGTGTNEKLFF
CDR3 DNA: TGTGCCAGTAGTATATCCGGGACGGGGACTAATGAAAAACTGTTTTTT

clone size: .
D gene: .
J gene: TRBJ1-1
V gene: TRBV12-3/TRBV12-4
CDR3 protein: CASSFAGFLEAFF
CDR3 DNA: TGTGCCAGCAGTTTTGCAGGCTTTCTTGAAGCTTTCTTT

clone size: .
D gene: TRBD2
J gene: TRBJ2-5
V gene: TRBV7-6
CDR3 protein: CASSLDASGGWETQYF
CDR3 DNA: TGTGCCAGCAGCTTAGATGCTAGCGGGGGTTGGGAGACCCAGTACTTC

clone size: few
D gene: .
J gene: TRBJ2-2
V gene: TRBV19
CDR3 protein: CASTDTGPGELFF
CDR3 DNA: TGTGCCAGTACCGATACAGGGCCCGGGGAGCTGTTTTTT

clone size: .
D gene: TRBD2
J gene: TRBJ2-7
V gene: TRBV7-9
CDR3 protein: CASSLAPGLAGAPAYEQYF
CDR3 DNA: TGTGCCAGCAGCTTAGCGCCTGGGCTAGCGGGGGCCCCCGCCTACGAGCAGTACTTC

clone size: .
D gene: TRBD1
J gene: TRBJ1-3
V gene: TRBV9
CDR3 protein: CASSDNMGQGAMGNTIYF
CDR3 DNA: TGTGCCAGCAGCGATAATATGGGACAGGGGGCTATGGGAAACACCATATATTTT

clone size: .
D gene: .
J gene: TRBJ1-3
V gene: TRBV6-5
CDR3 protein: CATRSGRSSGNTIYF
CDR3 DNA: TGTGCCACCCGTTCCGGGCGATCCTCTGGAAACACCATATATTTT

clone size: .
D gene: .
J gene: TRBJ1-6
V gene: TRBV30
CDR3 protein: CARMDSSYNSPLHF
CDR3 DNA: TGTGCCCGTATGGATAGCTCCTATAATTCACCCCTCCACTTT

clone size: once
D gene: .
J gene: TRBJ2-3
V gene: TRBV6-5
CDR3 protein: CASSKSTDTQYF
CDR3 DNA: TGTGCCAGCTCTAAATCAACAGATACGCAGTATTTT

clone size: once
D gene: .
J gene: TRBJ1-5
V gene: TRBV19
CDR3 protein: CASRSRGRDSNQPQHF
CDR3 DNA: TGTGCCAGTAGGTCCAGAGGGAGGGACAGCAATCAGCCCCAGCATTTT

clone size: .
D gene: TRBD1
J gene: TRBJ1-5
V gene: TRBV28
CDR3 protein: CASSLFRDRNQPQHF
CDR3 DNA: TGTGCCAGCAGTTTATTTAGGGACAGAAATCAGCCCCAGCATTTT

clone size: .
D gene: .
J gene: TRBJ1-4
V gene: TRBV19
CDR3 protein: CASSIARRYTNEKLFF
CDR3 DNA: TGTGCCAGTAGTATAGCGCGACGTTATACTAATGAAAAACTGTTTTTT

clone size: .
D gene: .
J gene: TRBJ2-2
V gene: TRBV23-1
CDR3 protein: CASSQSGSSSLSVGAGELFF
CDR3 DNA: TGCGCCAGCAGTCAAAGCGGGTCTAGCAGCCTATCCGTAGGGGCCGGGGAGCTGTTTTTT

clone size: .
D gene: TRBD1
J gene: TRBJ1-1
V gene: TRBV5-5
CDR3 protein: CASRKDRVGEAFF
CDR3 DNA: TGTGCCAGCAGAAAGGACAGGGTTGGTGAAGCTTTCTTT

clone size: .
D gene: .
J gene: TRBJ1-2
V gene: TRBV4-2
CDR3 protein: CASSQVEPNYGYTF
CDR3 DNA: TGTGCCAGCAGCCAAGTGGAACCTAACTATGGCTACACCTTC

clone size: .
D gene: .
J gene: TRBJ1-4
V gene: TRBV4-1
CDR3 protein: CASSPPGAATNEKLFF
CDR3 DNA: TGCGCCAGCAGCCCGCCAGGGGCGGCAACTAATGAAAAACTGTTTTTT